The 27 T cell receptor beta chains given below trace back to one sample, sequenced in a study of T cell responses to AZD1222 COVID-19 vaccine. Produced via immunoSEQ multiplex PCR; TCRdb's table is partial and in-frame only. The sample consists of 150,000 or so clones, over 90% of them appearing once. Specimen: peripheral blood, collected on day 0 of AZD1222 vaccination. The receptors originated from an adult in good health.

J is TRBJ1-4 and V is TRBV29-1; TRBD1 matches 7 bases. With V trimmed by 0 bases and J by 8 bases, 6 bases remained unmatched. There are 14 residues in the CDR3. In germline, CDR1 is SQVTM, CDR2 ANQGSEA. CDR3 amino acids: CSVEDIRGREKLFF. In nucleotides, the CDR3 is TGCAGCGTTGAAGATATAAGGGGGCGGGAAAAACTGTTTTTT.

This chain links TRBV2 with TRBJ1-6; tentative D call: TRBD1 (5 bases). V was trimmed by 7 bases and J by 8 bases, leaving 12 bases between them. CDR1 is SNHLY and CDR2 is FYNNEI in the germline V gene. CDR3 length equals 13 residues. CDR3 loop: CASNPGADSPLHF. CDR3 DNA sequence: TGTGCCAGCAACCCCGGGGCCGATTCACCCCTCCACTTT.

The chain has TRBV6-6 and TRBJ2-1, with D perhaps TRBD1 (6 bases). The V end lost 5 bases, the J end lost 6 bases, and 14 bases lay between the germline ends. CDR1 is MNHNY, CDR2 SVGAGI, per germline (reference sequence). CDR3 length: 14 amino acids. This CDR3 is CASSTGNRVNEQFF. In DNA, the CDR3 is TGTGCCAGCAGTACTGGCAACAGGGTCAATGAGCAGTTCTTC.

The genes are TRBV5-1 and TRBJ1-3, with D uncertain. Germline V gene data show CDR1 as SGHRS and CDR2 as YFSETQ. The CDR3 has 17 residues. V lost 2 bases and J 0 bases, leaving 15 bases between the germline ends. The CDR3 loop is CASSFGEGRSSGNTIYF. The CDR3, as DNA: TGCGCCAGCAGCTTCGGGGAGGGCCGGAGCTCTGGAAACACCATATATTTT.

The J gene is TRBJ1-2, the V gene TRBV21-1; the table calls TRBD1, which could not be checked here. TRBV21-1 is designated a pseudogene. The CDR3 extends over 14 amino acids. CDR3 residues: CASSRDTRSYGYTF. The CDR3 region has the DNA TGTGCCAGCAGCAGGGACACTCGCTCCTATGGCTACACCTTC.

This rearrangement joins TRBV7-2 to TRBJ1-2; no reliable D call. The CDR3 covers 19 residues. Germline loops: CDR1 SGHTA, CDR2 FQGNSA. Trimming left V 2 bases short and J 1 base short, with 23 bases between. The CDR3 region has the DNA TGTGCCAGCAGCTTAACGACTGCCTTCCCGGCAAGGGTTAACTATGGCTACACCTTC. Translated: CASSLTTAFPARVNYGYTF.

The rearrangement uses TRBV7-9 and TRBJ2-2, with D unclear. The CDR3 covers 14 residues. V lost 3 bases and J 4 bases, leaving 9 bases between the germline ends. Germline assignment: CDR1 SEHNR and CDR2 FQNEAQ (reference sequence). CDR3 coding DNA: TGTGCCAGCAGCTTCAAGGTTGGCACCGGGGAGCTGTTTTTT. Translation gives CASSFKVGTGELFF.

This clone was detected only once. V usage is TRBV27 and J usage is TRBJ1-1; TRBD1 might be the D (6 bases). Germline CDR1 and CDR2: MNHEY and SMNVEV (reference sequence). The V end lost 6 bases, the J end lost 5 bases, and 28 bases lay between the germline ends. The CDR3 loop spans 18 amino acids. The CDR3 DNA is TGTGCCAGCAGACCCTTTTCGGGGGCACGAGGTCTGGGTACTGAAGCTTTCTTT. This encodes CASRPFSGARGLGTEAFF.

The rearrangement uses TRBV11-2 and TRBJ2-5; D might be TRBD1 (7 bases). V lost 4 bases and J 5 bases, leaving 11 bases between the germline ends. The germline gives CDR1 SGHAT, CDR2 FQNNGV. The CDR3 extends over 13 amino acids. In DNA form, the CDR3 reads TGTGCCAGCAGCTGGGCAGGGGGGGAGACCCAGTACTTC. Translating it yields CASSWAGGETQYF.

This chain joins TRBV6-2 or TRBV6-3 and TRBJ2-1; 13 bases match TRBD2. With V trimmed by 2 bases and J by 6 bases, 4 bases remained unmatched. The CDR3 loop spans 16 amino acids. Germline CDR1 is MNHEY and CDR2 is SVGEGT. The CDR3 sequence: CASSYAGLAGVNEQFF. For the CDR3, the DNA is TGTGCCAGCAGTTACGCAGGACTAGCGGGAGTCAATGAGCAGTTCTTC.

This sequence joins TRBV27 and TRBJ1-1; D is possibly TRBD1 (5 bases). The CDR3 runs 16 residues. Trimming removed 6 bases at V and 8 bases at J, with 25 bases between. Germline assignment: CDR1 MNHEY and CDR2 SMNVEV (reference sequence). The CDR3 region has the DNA TGTGCCAGCAGCCATACAACGACCGGGACGGCAGCCGAAGCTTTCTTT. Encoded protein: CASSHTTTGTAAEAFF.

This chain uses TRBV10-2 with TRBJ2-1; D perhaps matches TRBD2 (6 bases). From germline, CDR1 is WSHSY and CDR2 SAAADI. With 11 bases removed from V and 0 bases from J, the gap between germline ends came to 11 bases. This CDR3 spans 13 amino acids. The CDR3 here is CAAGRSSYNEQFF. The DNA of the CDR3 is TGCGCCGCGGGGCGGAGCTCCTACAATGAGCAGTTCTTC.

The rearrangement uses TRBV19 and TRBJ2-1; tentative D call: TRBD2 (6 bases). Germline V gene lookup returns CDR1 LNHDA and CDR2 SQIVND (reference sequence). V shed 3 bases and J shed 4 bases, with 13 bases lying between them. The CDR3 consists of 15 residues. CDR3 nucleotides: TGTGCCAGTAGTATCCGTGGGGGGAGTTACAATGAGCAGTTCTTC. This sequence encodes CASSIRGGSYNEQFF.

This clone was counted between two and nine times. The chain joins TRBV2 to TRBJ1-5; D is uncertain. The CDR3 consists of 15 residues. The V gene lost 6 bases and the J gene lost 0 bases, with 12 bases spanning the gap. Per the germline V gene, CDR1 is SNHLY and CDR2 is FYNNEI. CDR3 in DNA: TGTGCCAGCAGAGAGGACGGACTTAGCAATCAGCCCCAGCATTTT. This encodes CASREDGLSNQPQHF.

The CDR3 bases are TGTGCCAGCAGTTTAGGACTAGAAGACCAGCAGTACTTC. This gives the protein CASSLGLEDQQYF. The chain couples TRBV12-3 or TRBV12-4 to TRBJ2-7, with D possibly being TRBD2 (6 bases). The germline V and J ends were trimmed by 1 base and 8 bases, with 12 bases remaining between them. CDR3 size: 13 residues.

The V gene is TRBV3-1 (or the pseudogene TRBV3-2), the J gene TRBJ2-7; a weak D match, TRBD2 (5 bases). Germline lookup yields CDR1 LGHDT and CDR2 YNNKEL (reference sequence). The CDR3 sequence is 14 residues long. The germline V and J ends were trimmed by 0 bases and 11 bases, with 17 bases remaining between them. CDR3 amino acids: CASSQDHTSVEEYF. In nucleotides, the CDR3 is TGTGCCAGCAGCCAAGATCATACATCAGTGGAGGAGTACTTC.

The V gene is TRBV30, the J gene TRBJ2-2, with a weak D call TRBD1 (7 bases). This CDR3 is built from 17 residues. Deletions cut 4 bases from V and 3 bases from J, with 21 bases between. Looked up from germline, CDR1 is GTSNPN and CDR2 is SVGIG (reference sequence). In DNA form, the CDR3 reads TGTGCCTGGACGCGTCGGACTTCCAGGGGGGACACCGGGGAGCTGTTTTTT. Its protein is CAWTRRTSRGDTGELFF.

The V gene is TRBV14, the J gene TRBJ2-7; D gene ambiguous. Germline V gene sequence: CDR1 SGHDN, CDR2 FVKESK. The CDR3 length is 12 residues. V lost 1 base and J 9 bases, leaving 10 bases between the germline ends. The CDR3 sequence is CASSQGLARQYF. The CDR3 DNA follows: TGTGCCAGCAGCCAAGGACTCGCAAGGCAGTACTTC.

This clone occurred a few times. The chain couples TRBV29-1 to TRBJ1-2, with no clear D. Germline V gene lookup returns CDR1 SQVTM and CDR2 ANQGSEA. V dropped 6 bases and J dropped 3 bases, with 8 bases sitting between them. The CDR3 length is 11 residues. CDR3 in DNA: TGCAGCGTCGAGTGGGACTATGGCTACACCTTC. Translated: CSVEWDYGYTF.

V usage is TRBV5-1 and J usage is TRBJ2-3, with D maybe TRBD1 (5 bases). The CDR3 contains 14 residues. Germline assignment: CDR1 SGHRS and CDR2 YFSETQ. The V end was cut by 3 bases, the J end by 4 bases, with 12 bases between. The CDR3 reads CASSSQQVSDTQYF. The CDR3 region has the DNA TGCGCCAGCAGCTCCCAACAGGTCTCAGATACGCAGTATTTT.

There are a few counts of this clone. The CDR3 DNA sequence: TGTGCCAGTAGTATAGAGGGAGAGATAAACACTGAAGCTTTCTTT. Amino acids: CASSIEGEINTEAFF. The chain uses TRBV19 and TRBJ1-1; D call uncertain. Deletions cut 0 bases from V and 2 bases from J, with 10 bases between. Germline values: CDR1 LNHDA, CDR2 SQIVND (reference sequence). The CDR3 runs 15 residues.

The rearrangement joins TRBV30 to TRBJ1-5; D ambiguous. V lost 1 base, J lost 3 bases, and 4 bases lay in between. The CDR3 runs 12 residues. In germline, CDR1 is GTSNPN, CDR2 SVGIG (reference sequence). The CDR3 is CAWSEPNQPQHF. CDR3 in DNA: TGTGCCTGGAGTGAACCCAATCAGCCCCAGCATTTT.

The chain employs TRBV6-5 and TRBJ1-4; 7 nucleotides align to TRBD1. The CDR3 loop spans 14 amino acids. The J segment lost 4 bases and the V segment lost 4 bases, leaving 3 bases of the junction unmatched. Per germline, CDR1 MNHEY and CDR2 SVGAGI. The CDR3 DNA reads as TGTGCCAGCAGTTCCGGGACAGATAATGAAAAACTGTTTTTT. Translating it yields CASSSGTDNEKLFF.

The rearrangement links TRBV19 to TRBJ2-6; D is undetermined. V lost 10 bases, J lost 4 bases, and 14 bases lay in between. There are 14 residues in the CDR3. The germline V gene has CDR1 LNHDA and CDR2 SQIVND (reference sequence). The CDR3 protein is CATSSGTGANVLTF. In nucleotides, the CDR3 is TGTGCCACTTCCTCGGGTACGGGGGCCAACGTCCTGACTTTC. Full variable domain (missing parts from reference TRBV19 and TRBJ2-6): DGGITQSPKYLFRKEGQNVTLSCEQNLNHDAMYWYRQDPGQGLRLIYYSQIVNDFQKGDIAEGYSVSREKKESFPLTVTSAQKNPTAFYLCATSSGTGANVLTFGAGSRLTVL.

CDR3 coding DNA: TGTGCCAGCAGCTTAACGGGGTCGAGTACTGAAGCTTTCTTT. Translation gives CASSLTGSSTEAFF. The rearrangement links TRBV7-9 to TRBJ1-1; D call uncertain. There are 14 residues in the CDR3. The V end lost 2 bases, the J end lost 5 bases, and 12 bases lay between the germline ends. The germline V gene has CDR1 SEHNR and CDR2 FQNEAQ (reference sequence).

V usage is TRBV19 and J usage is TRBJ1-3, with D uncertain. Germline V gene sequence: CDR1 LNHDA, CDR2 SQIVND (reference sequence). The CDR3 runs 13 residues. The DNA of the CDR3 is TGTGCTACCGGAACGCTCTCTGGAAACACCATATATTTT. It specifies CATGTLSGNTIYF.

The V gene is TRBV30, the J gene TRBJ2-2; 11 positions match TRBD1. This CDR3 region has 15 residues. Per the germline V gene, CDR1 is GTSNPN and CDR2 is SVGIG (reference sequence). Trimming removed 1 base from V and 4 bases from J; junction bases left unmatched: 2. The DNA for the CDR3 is TGTGCCTGGAGTGGGGGACAGGGGGTCACCGGGGAGCTGTTTTTT. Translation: CAWSGGQGVTGELFF.